This record looks at one T cell receptor beta chain sequence and its context. Germline-derived CDR1 and CDR2 are LNHDA and SQIVND (reference sequence). The V gene lost 3 bases and the J gene lost 1 base, with 9 bases spanning the gap. The CDR3 length is 14 residues. Profiled with immunoSEQ multiplex PCR; TCRdb holds only in-frame clones, not every one. The sample contains about 80,000 clones, more than 90% of which appear only once. These data belong to a study of T cell changes during pregnancy in multiple sclerosis. The source material was CD4+ T cells from peripheral blood mononuclear cells, sampled before pregnancy. This TCR derives from a female donor with multiple sclerosis, enrolled in a pregnancy study. The V gene is TRBV19, the J gene TRBJ1-1; maybe TRBD1 (6 bases). In DNA form, the CDR3 reads TGTGCCAGTAGTATCCTACAGGGGAACACTGAAGCTTTCTTT. Its translation: CASSILQGNTEAFF.